These 22 T cell receptor beta chains came from one sample sequenced in a study of T cells in Graves' hyperthyroidism and ophthalmopathy. Amplification of TCR beta CDR3 regions was performed using RNA transcripts as template. RT-PCR in the first round (using the HTBI primer set) targeted the TCR CDR3. Each CDR3 protein is one row after TCRdb ran MiXCR on the multiplex PCR reads. This table holds under 650,000 distinct CDR3 sequences, about a sixth found once. Sequenced input: blood. The source is a woman between 25 and 40 years old with Graves' hyperthyroidism.

The gene calls are TRBV28 and TRBJ2-3; 11 bases are shared with TRBD2. J gave up 3 bases and V 6 bases, and 5 bases lay outside the gene matches. This CDR3 is built from 15 residues. The germline gives CDR1 MDHEN, CDR2 SYDVKM. As DNA, the CDR3 is TGTGCCAGCAGCCCACGACTAGCGGGAACAGATACGCAGTATTTT. This encodes CASSPRLAGTDTQYF.

The chain couples TRBV5-1 to TRBJ2-1; 9 bases are a match to TRBD1. The CDR3 has 16 amino acids. V shed 4 bases, J shed 6 bases, and the junction held 11 bases outside the gene matches. Looked up from germline, CDR1 is SGHRS and CDR2 is YFSETQ. This CDR3 is CASSLPRDRVVNEQFF. In nucleotides, the CDR3 is TGCGCCAGCAGCCTACCCCGGGACAGGGTTGTCAATGAGCAGTTCTTC.

This clonotype was counted once. A much larger clone lies one base from this, so it may be a read error. The chain joins TRBV10-3 to TRBJ2-2; D is perhaps TRBD2 (5 bases). Germline V lookup: CDR1 ENHRY, CDR2 SYGVKD. V lost 11 bases, J lost 7 bases, and 17 bases lay in between. The CDR3 spans 13 residues. CDR3 amino acids: CAVTPTSFGELFF. The CDR3 coding sequence is TGTGCCGTCACTCCAACTAGTTTCGGGGAGCTGTTTTTT.

The rearrangement uses TRBV29-1 and TRBJ1-4; a possible D gene is TRBD1 (5 bases). Germline V gives CDR1 SQVTM, CDR2 ANQGSEA. The CDR3 is 16 amino acids. Between the trimmed V and J ends, which lost 1 base and 5 bases, there was a span of 17 bases. Here the CDR3 reads CSVEGLVPRGNEKLFF. The CDR3 DNA sequence: TGCAGCGTTGAAGGGCTGGTACCTCGGGGGAATGAAAAACTGTTTTTT.

This clonotype was seen repeatedly, ten times or more. The V call is TRBV3-1, the J call TRBJ2-1; 9 bases are a match to TRBD2. Trimming took 4 bases from V and 4 from J; bases not matched to a gene: 8. Germline CDR1 is LGHDT and CDR2 is YNNKEL (reference sequence). This CDR3 region has 16 residues. The CDR3 here is CASSPLAGEGYNEQFF. CDR3 DNA sequence: TGTGCCAGCAGCCCATTAGCGGGAGAAGGGTACAATGAGCAGTTCTTC.

Comments on this clonotype: It is likely a read error, because the conserved phenylalanine at the end of the CDR3 is missing. The chain carries TRBV6-9 and TRBJ1-2; 11 bases map to TRBD1. This CDR3 region has 15 residues. Germline CDR1 MNHGY, CDR2 SVAAGI. Trimming cost V 3 bases and J 7 bases; bases outside gene matches: 7. The CDR3 sequence is CASSYAGQGVGGYTS. The DNA for the CDR3 is TGTGCCAGCAGTTACGCGGGACAGGGGGTTGGTGGCTACACCTCC.

This clonotype was seen more than once but under ten times. V gene TRBV5-1 combines with J gene TRBJ2-7, with 12 bases that match TRBD1. V shed 4 bases and J 6 bases; nucleotides not matched to a gene: 5. The length of the CDR3 is 14 residues. From germline, CDR1 is SGHRS and CDR2 YFSETQ. CDR3 nucleotide sequence: TGCGCCAGCAGCCCCGGGACAGGGGGCGCCGAGCAGTACTTC. Translated: CASSPGTGGAEQYF.

This clonotype was counted at least ten times. The rearrangement uses TRBV29-1 and TRBJ1-1; D is unresolved. Germline values: CDR1 SQVTM, CDR2 ANQGSEA. The CDR3 is 13 residues long. V was shortened by 6 bases and J by 0 bases, with 11 bases between the two germline ends. CDR3 DNA: TGCAGCGTCGATGACGGAATGAACACTGAAGCTTTCTTT. It translates to CSVDDGMNTEAFF. Complete variable domain (other parts from reference TRBV29-1 and TRBJ1-1): SAVISQKPSRDICQRGTSLTIQCQVDSQVTMMFWYRQQPGQSLTLIATANQGSEATYESGFVIDKFPISRPNLTFSTLTVSNMSPEDSSIYLCSVDDGMNTEAFFGQGTRLTVV.

In this sample, this clonotype turned up a few times. This chain joins TRBV7-6 and TRBJ2-2; the D gene is possibly TRBD1 (5 bases). V was clipped by 1 base and J by 4 bases, with 13 bases between them. The CDR3 sequence is 16 residues long. Germline values: CDR1 SGHVS, CDR2 FNYEAQ. As DNA, the CDR3 is TGTGCCAGCAGCTTAGAGGTTGGCACAGGCACCGGGGAGCTGTTTTTT. Translating it yields CASSLEVGTGTGELFF.

The rearrangement uses TRBV10-3 and TRBJ1-1, with D perhaps matching TRBD1 (5 bases). The CDR3 loop spans 15 amino acids. V lost 0 bases and J lost 5, with 13 bases in between. Per germline, CDR1 ENHRY and CDR2 SYGVKD. CDR3 loop: CAISESGAGRTEAFF. For the CDR3, the DNA is TGTGCCATCAGTGAGTCAGGGGCGGGGAGAACTGAAGCTTTCTTT.

This clonotype came up many times. The rearrangement links TRBV20-1 to TRBJ2-7, with TRBD1 as a possible D gene (5 bases). Trimming left V 7 bases short and J 6 bases short, with 19 bases between. The CDR3 has 13 residues. Germline-derived CDR1 and CDR2 are DFQATT and SNEGSKA (reference sequence). CDR3 loop: CSVEFGHRLEQYF. The CDR3 DNA is TGCAGTGTCGAGTTCGGACACAGGCTCGAGCAGTACTTC.

The chain has TRBV20-1 and TRBJ1-6; weak D call: TRBD1 (5 bases). Germline CDR1 is DFQATT and CDR2 is SNEGSKA (reference sequence). Trimming removed 6 bases at V and 7 bases at J, with 22 bases between. This CDR3 has 16 amino acids. The CDR3 loop reads CSAQGLRQGGNSPLHF. CDR3 DNA sequence: TGCAGTGCCCAGGGCCTGAGGCAGGGAGGGAATTCACCCCTCCACTTT.

This clonotype was recorded at least ten times. The chain joins TRBV29-1 to TRBJ2-3, with 8 bases lining up with TRBD2. Germline values: CDR1 SQVTM, CDR2 ANQGSEA. V lost 6 bases and J lost 4; bases outside the gene matches: 6. CDR3 length: 13 residues. The CDR3 protein is CSVRAGAADTQYF. DNA for the CDR3: TGCAGCGTGAGAGCGGGAGCGGCAGATACGCAGTATTTT.

The chain has TRBV12-5 and TRBJ1-1; no reliable D call. The length of the CDR3 is 14 residues. Germline V CDR1 and CDR2: LGHNT, FRNRAP. The ends were cut back, 5 bases at V and 4 bases at J, with 14 bases in the middle. The CDR3 nucleotides are TGTGCTAGTGGTACGGAGTCCGGGATCACTGAAGCTTTCTTT. Its translation is CASGTESGITEAFF.

In this sample, this clonotype turned up many times. The chain uses TRBV2 and TRBJ2-7; D is perhaps TRBD2 (5 bases). The CDR3 loop spans 15 amino acids. Germline CDR1 is SNHLY and CDR2 is FYNNEI. Trimming took 4 bases from V and 1 from J, leaving 14 bases between them. In DNA, the CDR3 is TGTGCCAGCAGTGTAGGAACTAGTTGGTCCTACGAGCAGTACTTC. Translation: CASSVGTSWSYEQYF.

This clonotype has a count of ten or more. V gene TRBV2 combines with J gene TRBJ2-3; D is tentatively TRBD1 or TRBD2 (6 bases each). V dropped 3 bases and J dropped 4 bases, with 11 bases sitting between them. CDR3 length: 14 residues. Germline V CDR1 and CDR2: SNHLY, FYNNEI. The CDR3 bases are TGTGCCAGCAGTGATAGGGGGGACCCAGATACGCAGTATTTT. This codes for CASSDRGDPDTQYF. Full variable domain (remainder filled in from reference TRBV2 and TRBJ2-3): EPEVTQTPSHQVTQMGQEVILRCVPISNHLYFYWYRQILGQKVEFLVSFYNNEISEKSEIFDDQFSVERPDGSNFTLKIRSTKLEDSAMYFCASSDRGDPDTQYFGPGTRLTVL.

This clonotype has a count of ten or more. V and J are TRBV7-2 and TRBJ1-1, with D unclear. Trimming stripped 5 bases from V and 0 bases from J, with 10 bases between. Germline assignment: CDR1 SGHTA and CDR2 FQGNSA. CDR3 size: 14 residues. CDR3 bases: TGTGCCAGCAGCGCCCGGATCATGAACACTGAAGCTTTCTTT. Amino acid sequence: CASSARIMNTEAFF.

The rearrangement joins TRBV6-6 to TRBJ1-1; D is undetermined. Germline V gene lookup returns CDR1 MNHNY and CDR2 SVGAGI (reference sequence). This CDR3 is built from 13 residues. V dropped 2 bases and J dropped 7 bases, with 11 bases sitting between them. This CDR3 is CASSYGLDVEAFF. For the CDR3, the DNA is TGTGCCAGCAGTTACGGTCTGGATGTTGAAGCTTTCTTT.

This clonotype was seen ten or more times. The gene calls are TRBV7-2 and TRBJ2-1, with D hard to call. In germline, CDR1 is SGHTA, CDR2 FQGNSA. V lost 5 bases to trimming and J lost 5 bases, with 10 bases between them. The CDR3 has 13 residues. CDR3 in DNA: TGTGCCAGCAGCCCCCCTACGGACAATGAGCAGTTCTTC. It specifies CASSPPTDNEQFF.

The chain employs TRBV25-1 and TRBJ1-1; TRBD1 matches at 7 bases. V lost 2 bases and J lost 3; bases outside the gene matches: 9. Germline-derived CDR1 and CDR2 are MGHDK and SYGVNS. CDR3 length: 16 amino acids. CDR3 DNA sequence: TGTGCCAGCAGTGAAGGGGTACAGGGGTATGACACTGAAGCTTTCTTT. It translates to CASSEGVQGYDTEAFF. Using reference TRBV25-1 and TRBJ1-1 for the parts outside the CDR3, the full variable domain is EADIYQTPRYLVIGTGKKITLECSQTMGHDKMYWYQQDPGMELHLIHYSYGVNSTEKGDLSSESTVSRIRTEHFPLTLESARPSHTSQYLCASSEGVQGYDTEAFFGQGTRLTVV.

This clonotype has more than one count but fewer than ten. This rearrangement joins TRBV19 to TRBJ1-2, with 7 bases fitting TRBD1. This CDR3 has 15 amino acids. After removal of 6 bases from V and 3 bases from J, the junction contained 10 bases not matched to a gene. The V gene's germline CDR1 is LNHDA and CDR2 SQIVND (reference sequence). This CDR3 reads CASSPSGTDHYGYTF. For the CDR3, the DNA is TGTGCCAGTAGCCCATCCGGGACAGACCACTATGGCTACACCTTC.

The chain is built from TRBV6-1 and TRBJ2-3; D unclear. V lost 7 bases, J lost 6 bases, and 17 bases lay in between. Germline CDR1 MNHNS, CDR2 SASEGT. The CDR3 sequence is 14 residues long. In DNA, the CDR3 is TGTGCCAGCATTTCCGCAAACGCGGCCGATACGCAGTATTTT. Amino acid sequence: CASISANAADTQYF.